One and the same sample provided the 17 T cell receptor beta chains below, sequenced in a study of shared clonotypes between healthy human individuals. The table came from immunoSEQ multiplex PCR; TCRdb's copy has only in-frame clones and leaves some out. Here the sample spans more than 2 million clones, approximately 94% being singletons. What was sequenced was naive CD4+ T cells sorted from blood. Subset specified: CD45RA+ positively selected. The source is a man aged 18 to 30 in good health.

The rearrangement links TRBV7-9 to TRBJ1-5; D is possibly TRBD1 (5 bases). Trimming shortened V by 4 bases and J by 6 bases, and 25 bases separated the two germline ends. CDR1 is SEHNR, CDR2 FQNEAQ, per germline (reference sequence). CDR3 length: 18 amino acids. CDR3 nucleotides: TGTGCCAGCAGCTCGGTGCAGGGAGCGGGCTATCCGGGTCAGCCCCAGCATTTT. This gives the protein CASSSVQGAGYPGQPQHF.

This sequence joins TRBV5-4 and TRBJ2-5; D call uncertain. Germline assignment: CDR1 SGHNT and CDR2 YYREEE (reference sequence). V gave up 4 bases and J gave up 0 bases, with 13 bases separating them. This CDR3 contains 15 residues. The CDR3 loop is CASSAPGWYQETQYF. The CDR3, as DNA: TGTGCCAGCAGCGCCCCCGGGTGGTACCAAGAGACCCAGTACTTC.

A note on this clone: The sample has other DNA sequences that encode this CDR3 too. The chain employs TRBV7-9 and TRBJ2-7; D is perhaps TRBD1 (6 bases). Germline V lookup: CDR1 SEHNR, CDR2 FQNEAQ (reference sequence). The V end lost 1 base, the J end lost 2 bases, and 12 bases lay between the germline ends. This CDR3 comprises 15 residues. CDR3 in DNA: TGTGCCAGCAGCTTAGAGGCAGGGGCCCCCTACGAGCAGTACTTC. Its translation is CASSLEAGAPYEQYF. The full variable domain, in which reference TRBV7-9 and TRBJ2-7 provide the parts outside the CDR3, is DTGVSQNPRHKITKRGQNVTFRCDPISEHNRLYWYRQTLGQGPEFLTYFQNEAQLEKSRLLSDRFSAERPKGSFSTLEIQRTEQGDSAMYLCASSLEAGAPYEQYFGPGTRLTVT.

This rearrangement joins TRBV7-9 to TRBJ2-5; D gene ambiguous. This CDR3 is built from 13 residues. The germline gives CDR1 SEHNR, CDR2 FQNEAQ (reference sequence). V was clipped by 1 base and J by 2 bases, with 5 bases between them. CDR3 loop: CASSLVSQETQYF. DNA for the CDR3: TGTGCCAGCAGCTTAGTGAGTCAAGAGACCCAGTACTTC.

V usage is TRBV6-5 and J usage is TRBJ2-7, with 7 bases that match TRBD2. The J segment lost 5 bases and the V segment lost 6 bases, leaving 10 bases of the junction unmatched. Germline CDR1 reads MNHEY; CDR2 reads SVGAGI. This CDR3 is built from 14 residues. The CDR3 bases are TGTGCCAGCAGCCCGGGGGGAGGGCTCGACGAGCAGTACTTC. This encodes CASSPGGGLDEQYF.

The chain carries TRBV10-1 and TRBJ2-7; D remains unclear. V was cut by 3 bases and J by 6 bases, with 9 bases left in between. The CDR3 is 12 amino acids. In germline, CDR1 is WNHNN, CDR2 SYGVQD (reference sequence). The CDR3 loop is CASSDPLGEQYF. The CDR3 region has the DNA TGCGCCAGCAGTGATCCGCTCGGCGAGCAGTACTTC.

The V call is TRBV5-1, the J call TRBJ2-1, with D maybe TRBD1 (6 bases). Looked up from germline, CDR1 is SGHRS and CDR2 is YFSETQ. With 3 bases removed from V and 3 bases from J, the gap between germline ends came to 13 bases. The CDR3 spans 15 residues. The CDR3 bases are TGCGCCAGCAGCTCCGCCGGGACAAACTACAATGAGCAGTTCTTC. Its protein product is CASSSAGTNYNEQFF.

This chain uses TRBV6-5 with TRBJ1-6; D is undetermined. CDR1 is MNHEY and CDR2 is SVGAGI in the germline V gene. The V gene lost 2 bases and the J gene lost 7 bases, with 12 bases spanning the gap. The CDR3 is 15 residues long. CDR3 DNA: TGTGCCAGCAGTTACCGGCAGGCCGGCAATTCACCCCTCCACTTT. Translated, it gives CASSYRQAGNSPLHF.

In nucleotides, the CDR3 is TGTGCCAGCAGTGAATCGCTTCAGCCCCAGCATTTT. Translation gives CASSESLQPQHF. The chain links TRBV6-1 to TRBJ1-5, with D uncertain. V shed 2 bases and J shed 6 bases, with 5 bases lying between them. Germline V lookup: CDR1 MNHNS, CDR2 SASEGT. The CDR3 has 12 amino acids.

The CDR3: CASSKDQNTGELFF. In DNA form, the CDR3 reads TGTGCCAGCAGCAAGGACCAAAACACCGGGGAGCTGTTTTTT. This chain joins TRBV5-4 and TRBJ2-2; D unclear. The germline gives CDR1 SGHNT, CDR2 YYREEE (reference sequence). The V end was cut by 4 bases, the J end by 2 bases, with 9 bases between. The CDR3 loop spans 14 amino acids. Full variable domain (remainder filled in from reference TRBV5-4 and TRBJ2-2): ETGVTQSPTHLIKTRGQQVTLRCSSQSGHNTVSWYQQALGQGPQFIFQYYREEENGRGNFPPRFSGLQFPNYSSELNVNALELDDSALYLCASSKDQNTGELFFGEGSRLTVL.

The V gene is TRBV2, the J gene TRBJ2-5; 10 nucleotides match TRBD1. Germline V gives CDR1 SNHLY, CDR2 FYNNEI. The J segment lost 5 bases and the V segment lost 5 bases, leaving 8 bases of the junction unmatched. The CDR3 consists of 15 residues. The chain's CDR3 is CASSTRQGAGETQYF. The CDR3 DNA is TGTGCCAGCAGTACGAGACAGGGGGCGGGGGAGACCCAGTACTTC.

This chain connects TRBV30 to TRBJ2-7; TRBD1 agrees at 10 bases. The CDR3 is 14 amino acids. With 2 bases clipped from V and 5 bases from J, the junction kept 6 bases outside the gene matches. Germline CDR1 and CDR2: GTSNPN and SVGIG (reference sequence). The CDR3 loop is CAWSPGTGVHEQYF. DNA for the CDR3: TGTGCCTGGAGTCCCGGGACAGGGGTCCACGAGCAGTACTTC.

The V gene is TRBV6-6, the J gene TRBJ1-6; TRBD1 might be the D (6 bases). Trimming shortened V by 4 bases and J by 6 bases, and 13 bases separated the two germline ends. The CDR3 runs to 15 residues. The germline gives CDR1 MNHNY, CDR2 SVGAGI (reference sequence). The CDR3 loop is CASSSLQGSNSPLHF. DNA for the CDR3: TGTGCCAGCAGTTCGCTACAGGGATCTAATTCACCCCTCCACTTT.

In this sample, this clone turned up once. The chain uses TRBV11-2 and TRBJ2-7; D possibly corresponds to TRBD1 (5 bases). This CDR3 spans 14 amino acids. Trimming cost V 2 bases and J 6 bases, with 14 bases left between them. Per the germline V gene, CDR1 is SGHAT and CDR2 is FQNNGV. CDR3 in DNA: TGTGCCAGCAGCTTAATGACAGTCCTGAGCGAGCAGTACTTC. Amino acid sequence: CASSLMTVLSEQYF.

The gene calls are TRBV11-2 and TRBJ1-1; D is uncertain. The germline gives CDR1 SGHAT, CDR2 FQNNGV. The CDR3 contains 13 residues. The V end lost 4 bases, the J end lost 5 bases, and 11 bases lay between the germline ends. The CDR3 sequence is CASSSGSSTEAFF. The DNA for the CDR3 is TGTGCCAGCAGCTCCGGGTCTTCGACTGAAGCTTTCTTT.

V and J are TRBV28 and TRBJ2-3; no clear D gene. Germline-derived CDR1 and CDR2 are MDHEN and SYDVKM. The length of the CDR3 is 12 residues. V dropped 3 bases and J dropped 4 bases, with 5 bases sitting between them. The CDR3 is CASSFFSDTQYF. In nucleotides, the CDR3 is TGTGCCAGCAGTTTTTTTTCAGATACGCAGTATTTT.

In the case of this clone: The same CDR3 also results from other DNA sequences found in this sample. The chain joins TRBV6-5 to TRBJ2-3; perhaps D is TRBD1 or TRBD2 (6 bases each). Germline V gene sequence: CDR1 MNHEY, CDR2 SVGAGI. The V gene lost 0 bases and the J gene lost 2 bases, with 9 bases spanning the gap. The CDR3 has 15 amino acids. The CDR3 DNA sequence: TGTGCCAGCAGTTACTCGGGGGGCTACACAGATACGCAGTATTTT. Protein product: CASSYSGGYTDTQYF.